The source of this TCR beta chain is a study of blood T cell repertoires in COVID-19. Participant reports of clinical history set cohort assignment. The assay was immunoSEQ multiplex PCR, and TCRdb's table has in-frame clones only and misses some. The sample shows some 300,000 clones, approximately 89% of them seen only once. The TCR was taken from a woman in her thirties who had recovered from COVID-19. The sequenced material came from PBMCs or T cells enriched from blood (not recorded which).

The CDR3 sequence is CASSQLAPPQDEQFF. CDR3 DNA sequence: TGCGCCAGCAGCCAGCTAGCGCCTCCGCAGGATGAGCAGTTCTTC. The rearrangement links TRBV4-1 to TRBJ2-1; weak D call: TRBD2 (6 bases). V gave up 3 bases and J gave up 8 bases, with 17 bases separating them. Per the germline V gene, CDR1 is MGHRA and CDR2 is YSYEKL. CDR3 length equals 15 residues.